The T cell receptor (beta chain) under discussion was sequenced for a study of cytomegalovirus exposure and HLA in healthy donors. Researchers ran the PCR with 60 Vbeta and 13 Jbeta primers. Clones were sequenced by immunoSEQ multiplex PCR, and TCRdb holds only the in-frame ones, with some missing. The sample includes some 100,000 clones, about 79% of them seen just once. Germline CDR1 and CDR2: WSHSY and SAAADI. The CDR3 has 16 amino acids. V gave up 5 bases and J gave up 1 base, with 15 bases separating them. The genes are TRBV10-2 and TRBJ1-3; the D gene is possibly TRBD1 (5 bases). The receptor was derived from a male donor in good health and CMV-seropositive. Sequenced input: PBMCs. CDR3 sequence reads: CASSRVDGGSGNTIYF. CDR3 nucleotide sequence: TGCGCCAGCAGTAGAGTGGACGGGGGGTCTGGAAACACCATATATTTT.